The rows below give T cell receptor beta chains drawn from one sample of a study of T-cell reconstitution after alpha-beta-depleted transplantation in children. A single record per CDR3 protein comes from TCRdb applying MiXCR to the PCR reads. Found here are fewer than 250,000 distinct CDR3 sequences, roughly 8.2% of them singletons; the top ten hold roughly 6%. This material consisted of PBMCs, mostly from graft donor cells, taken 180 days after TCRalphabeta/CD19-depleted stem cell transplant. These receptors came from a male patient between 5 and 17 years old who had a stem cell transplant for acute lymphoblastic leukemia, so the T cells may come from the graft donor. The CDR3 runs from the conserved cysteine through the conserved F or W. The order of the fields is CDR3 DNA, CDR3 protein, D gene, clone size, V gene, J gene. A D gene is named only where the DNA matches it firmly. A row's size may be missing; if present it is once, few, many or a size class.

CDR3 DNA: TGTGCCAGCAGCTTAGGGGGGGACAGGGATCTCCCCATCTACACCTTC; CDR3 protein: CASSLGGDRDLPIYTF; D gene: TRBD1; clone size: many; V gene: TRBV7-6; J gene: TRBJ1-2
CDR3 DNA: TGTGCCAGCAGTTGGGGGAGGGCGGGCCATGGCTACACCTTC; CDR3 protein: CASSWGRAGHGYTF; D gene: -; clone size: many; V gene: TRBV12-3/TRBV12-4; J gene: TRBJ1-2
CDR3 DNA: TGTGCCAGCAGTCCTTATACCGGGGCTTACTATGGCTACACCTTC; CDR3 protein: CASSPYTGAYYGYTF; D gene: -; clone size: many; V gene: TRBV27; J gene: TRBJ1-2
CDR3 DNA: TGCGCCAGCAGCTCCTGGACGCCCTCTGGGGCCAACGTCCTGACTTTC; CDR3 protein: CASSSWTPSGANVLTF; D gene: -; clone size: many; V gene: TRBV5-1; J gene: TRBJ2-6
CDR3 DNA: TGCAGCGTGGAAGGGGTACAGCAAATCTCCTACAATGAGCAGTTCTTC; CDR3 protein: CSVEGVQQISYNEQFF; D gene: -; clone size: many; V gene: TRBV29-1; J gene: TRBJ2-1
CDR3 DNA: TGTGCCTCTGGGCGGAGCACAGATACGCAGTATTTT; CDR3 protein: CASGRSTDTQYF; D gene: -; clone size: many; V gene: TRBV19; J gene: TRBJ2-3
CDR3 DNA: TGCAGTGTTAACGAGCAGTACTTC; CDR3 protein: CSVNEQYF; D gene: -; clone size: many; V gene: TRBV20-1; J gene: TRBJ2-7
CDR3 DNA: TGCAGTGCTAGAGTGCACAGCCGTAACCATAGAAACTACTACGAGCAGTACTTC; CDR3 protein: CSARVHSRNHRNYYEQYF; D gene: -; clone size: many; V gene: TRBV20-1; J gene: TRBJ2-7
CDR3 DNA: TGTGCCAGCAGCTTAGATGGGACACCCACTGGGGAGACCCAGTACTTC; CDR3 protein: CASSLDGTPTGETQYF; D gene: -; clone size: many; V gene: TRBV11-2; J gene: TRBJ2-5
CDR3 DNA: TGTGCCAGCAGTTACCCCCGGGGGGGAGCGTTTTTT; CDR3 protein: CASSYPRGGAFF; D gene: TRBD2; clone size: many; V gene: TRBV6-2/TRBV6-3; J gene: TRBJ2-2
CDR3 DNA: TGTGCCAGCAGCTTCCGGGACAGCACCCCAGAGGTCTTTTACAATGAGCAGTTCTTC; CDR3 protein: CASSFRDSTPEVFYNEQFF; D gene: TRBD1; clone size: -; V gene: TRBV7-4; J gene: TRBJ2-1
CDR3 DNA: TGTGCCAGCCGTTCGGGGACAGGGGGGATCTCTGGAAACACCATATATTTT; CDR3 protein: CASRSGTGGISGNTIYF; D gene: TRBD1; clone size: many; V gene: TRBV6-5; J gene: TRBJ1-3
CDR3 DNA: TGTGCCACCGGGGTTGGGGAGTCGGGTGAGAGGGGTCAGTTCTTC; CDR3 protein: CATGVGESGERGQFF; D gene: -; clone size: many; V gene: TRBV15; J gene: TRBJ2-1
CDR3 DNA: TGTGCCAGCAGTGTGGGACCTTATCAGCCCCAGCATTTT; CDR3 protein: CASSVGPYQPQHF; D gene: -; clone size: few; V gene: TRBV6-1; J gene: TRBJ1-5
CDR3 DNA: TGTGCCAGCAGAATGTGGACAACCTCTGGAAACACCATATATTTT; CDR3 protein: CASRMWTTSGNTIYF; D gene: -; clone size: many; V gene: TRBV7-2; J gene: TRBJ1-3
CDR3 DNA: TGTGCCAGCAGCCTACAGGGGATAACGCAGTATTTT; CDR3 protein: CASSLQGITQYF; D gene: TRBD1; clone size: -; V gene: TRBV7-9; J gene: TRBJ2-3
CDR3 DNA: TGCAGTGCTAGAGGTGACTCATACGAGCAGTACTTC; CDR3 protein: CSARGDSYEQYF; D gene: -; clone size: many; V gene: TRBV20-1; J gene: TRBJ2-7
CDR3 DNA: TGTGCCAGCAGCTTCCACAGGGGAGAAGGAACTGAAGCTTTCTTT; CDR3 protein: CASSFHRGEGTEAFF; D gene: TRBD1; clone size: -; V gene: TRBV5-4; J gene: TRBJ1-1
CDR3 DNA: TGCGCCAGCAGCCAAGATCTTCTGGGGAACACTGAAGCTTTCTTT; CDR3 protein: CASSQDLLGNTEAFF; D gene: -; clone size: many; V gene: TRBV4-3; J gene: TRBJ1-1
CDR3 DNA: TGTGCCAACTGGACAGGGAAGACCACTGAAGCTTTCTTT; CDR3 protein: CANWTGKTTEAFF; D gene: TRBD1; clone size: many; V gene: TRBV6-1; J gene: TRBJ1-1
CDR3 DNA: TGCGCCAGCAGCCAAGTGGGGGGACAGTTTACGAACTATGGCTACACCTTC; CDR3 protein: CASSQVGGQFTNYGYTF; D gene: TRBD1; clone size: many; V gene: TRBV4-1; J gene: TRBJ1-2
CDR3 DNA: TGCGCCAGCAGCTTGGAACAGGGGAACTCACCCCTCCACTTT; CDR3 protein: CASSLEQGNSPLHF; D gene: TRBD1; clone size: many; V gene: TRBV5-1; J gene: TRBJ1-6
CDR3 DNA: TGCGCCAGCAGCTTGGGGGACCTCTATGGCTACACCTTC; CDR3 protein: CASSLGDLYGYTF; D gene: -; clone size: many; V gene: TRBV5-1; J gene: TRBJ1-2
CDR3 DNA: TGTGCCAGCAGTGATCGATGGGGGAACACTGAAGCTTTCTTT; CDR3 protein: CASSDRWGNTEAFF; D gene: -; clone size: many; V gene: TRBV6-1; J gene: TRBJ1-1
CDR3 DNA: TGTGCCAGCAGTCCCTGGATATACGAGCAGTACTTC; CDR3 protein: CASSPWIYEQYF; D gene: -; clone size: medium-sized; V gene: TRBV28; J gene: TRBJ2-7
CDR3 DNA: TGTGCCAGCTCGAGGGCTAGTGGTGAAAAACTGTTTTTT; CDR3 protein: CASSRASGEKLFF; D gene: -; clone size: many; V gene: TRBV2; J gene: TRBJ1-4
CDR3 DNA: TGTGCCAGCAGCCAAGACCTGGGACAGGGGGTAAGTCAGCCCCAGCATTTT; CDR3 protein: CASSQDLGQGVSQPQHF; D gene: TRBD1; clone size: many; V gene: TRBV3-1; J gene: TRBJ1-5
CDR3 DNA: TGTGCCAGCAGGGGACAGGGAAGATGGGAGCAGTACTTC; CDR3 protein: CASRGQGRWEQYF; D gene: TRBD1; clone size: many; V gene: TRBV27; J gene: TRBJ2-7
CDR3 DNA: TGTGCCAGCAGTTTGTCGGGGGTCTTCTACAATGAGCAGTTCTTC; CDR3 protein: CASSLSGVFYNEQFF; D gene: -; clone size: many; V gene: TRBV12-3/TRBV12-4; J gene: TRBJ2-1
CDR3 DNA: TGTGCCAGCAGTGTACGTCAAGGGAGCACAGATACGCAGTATTTT; CDR3 protein: CASSVRQGSTDTQYF; D gene: -; clone size: many; V gene: TRBV2; J gene: TRBJ2-3
CDR3 DNA: TGCGCCAGCAGCTTGGAGCGGGAGAGCTACGAGCAGTACTTC; CDR3 protein: CASSLERESYEQYF; D gene: TRBD2; clone size: many; V gene: TRBV5-1; J gene: TRBJ2-7
CDR3 DNA: TGCAGTGCTAGGAGGTCGGGACAGGACGGGTCGTCCTACTACGAGCAGTACTTC; CDR3 protein: CSARRSGQDGSSYYEQYF; D gene: TRBD1; clone size: many; V gene: TRBV20-1; J gene: TRBJ2-7
CDR3 DNA: TGTGCCATCGCCGAGGACCTTCATGAAAAACTGTTTTTT; CDR3 protein: CAIAEDLHEKLFF; D gene: -; clone size: many; V gene: TRBV10-3; J gene: TRBJ1-4
CDR3 DNA: TGTGCCAGCAGCTCCCGACATCCCTCCTACAATGAGCAGTTCTTC; CDR3 protein: CASSSRHPSYNEQFF; D gene: -; clone size: many; V gene: TRBV7-6; J gene: TRBJ2-1
CDR3 DNA: TGTGCCAGCAGCCGCTCCGGACTAGCGGACTCCTACGAGCAGTACTTC; CDR3 protein: CASSRSGLADSYEQYF; D gene: TRBD2; clone size: few; V gene: TRBV7-8; J gene: TRBJ2-7
CDR3 DNA: TGTGCCAGCAGCTTACAAGGACAGGCCTACAATGAGCAGTTCTTC; CDR3 protein: CASSLQGQAYNEQFF; D gene: TRBD1; clone size: few; V gene: TRBV7-6; J gene: TRBJ2-1
CDR3 DNA: TGCAGCGTGGAGAGCGGGATAGGCACCTACGAGCAGTACTTC; CDR3 protein: CSVESGIGTYEQYF; D gene: TRBD2; clone size: many; V gene: TRBV29-1; J gene: TRBJ2-7
CDR3 DNA: TGTGCCAGCAGGGGACAGGGTGACACCGGGGAGCTGTTTTTT; CDR3 protein: CASRGQGDTGELFF; D gene: TRBD1; clone size: many; V gene: TRBV12-3/TRBV12-4; J gene: TRBJ2-2
CDR3 DNA: TGTGCCAGCAGCCTGAGACAGGGTTTACAGGAGACCCAGTACTTC; CDR3 protein: CASSLRQGLQETQYF; D gene: TRBD1; clone size: many; V gene: TRBV5-5; J gene: TRBJ2-5
CDR3 DNA: TGTGCCAGCAGAACATACAGGGAGGCAGATACGCAGTATTTT; CDR3 protein: CASRTYREADTQYF; D gene: -; clone size: many; V gene: TRBV6-1; J gene: TRBJ2-3